This entry lists 8 T cell receptor beta chains sequenced from one sample in a study of blood T cell repertoires in COVID-19. Generated by immunoSEQ multiplex PCR, the TCRdb table keeps only in-frame clones and is missing some. The data contain some 220,000 clones, just over 85% of them singletons. Sequences were obtained from PBMCs or T cells enriched from blood (not recorded which). Every receptor here comes from a middle-aged woman with acute COVID-19.

The V gene is TRBV7-9, the J gene TRBJ1-2, with 9 bases lining up with TRBD1. The germline CDR1 and CDR2 sequences are SEHNR and FQNEAQ (reference sequence). CDR3 length: 15 amino acids. After removal of 5 bases from V and 6 bases from J, the junction contained 10 bases not matched to a gene. The CDR3 DNA reads TGTGCCAGCAGCCAAACCGGGACAGGGAGCGATGGCTACACCTTC. Residues: CASSQTGTGSDGYTF.

The V gene is TRBV27, the J gene TRBJ1-1, with 7 bases lining up with TRBD1. The germline V gene encodes CDR1 MNHEY and CDR2 SMNVEV (reference sequence). The CDR3 loop spans 16 amino acids. Trimming took 0 bases from V and 4 from J; bases not matched to a gene: 8. The CDR3 reads CASSLSKGARSTEAFF. As DNA, the CDR3 is TGTGCCAGCAGTTTATCGAAGGGGGCGCGGAGCACTGAAGCTTTCTTT.

V and J are TRBV7-2 and TRBJ1-1, with 9 nucleotides matching TRBD1. This CDR3 spans 15 amino acids. With 4 bases clipped from V and 8 bases from J, the junction kept 11 bases outside the gene matches. The germline V gene has CDR1 SGHTA and CDR2 FQGNSA. The CDR3 reads CASSSPLHRGQEAFF. Here the CDR3 DNA reads TGTGCCAGCAGCTCCCCCCTGCACAGGGGGCAAGAAGCTTTCTTT.

V and J are TRBV12-2 and TRBJ1-2. TRBV12-2 is reported as a pseudogene. The CDR3 extends over 14 amino acids. The CDR3 sequence: CASRLRGGYYGYTF. Written as DNA, the CDR3 is TGTGCAAGTCGCTTAAGGGGAGGCTACTATGGCTACACCTTC.

The chain carries TRBV6-5 and TRBJ2-5; D uncertain. CDR1 MNHEY and CDR2 SVGAGI come from the germline V gene. V lost 7 bases to trimming and J lost 8 bases, with 17 bases between them. The CDR3 is made up of 13 amino acids. In DNA form, the CDR3 reads TGTGCCAGCAACCCCAGGCAATCCCTTACCCAGTACTTC. Amino acid sequence: CASNPRQSLTQYF.

This clone has more than one count but fewer than ten. The gene calls are TRBV2 and TRBJ1-2, with 10 bases fitting TRBD1. V trimming: 7 bases; J trimming: 7 bases; junction bases outside the gene matches: 3. Per germline, CDR1 SNHLY and CDR2 FYNNEI. This CDR3 region has 12 residues. The CDR3 sequence is CASNRDRGGYTF. As DNA, the CDR3 is TGTGCCAGCAACCGGGACAGGGGTGGCTACACCTTC.

The chain joins TRBV4-1 to TRBJ2-1; TRBD2 matches 12 bases. Looked up from germline, CDR1 is MGHRA and CDR2 is YSYEKL. The CDR3 is made up of 16 amino acids. Unmatched junction bases numbered 5, after V lost 2 bases and J lost 6 bases. The CDR3 region is CASSQTSGGPGNEQFF. The CDR3 region has the DNA TGCGCCAGCAGCCAAACTAGCGGGGGGCCGGGCAATGAGCAGTTCTTC.

The sample holds one count of this clone. The chain uses TRBV7-9 and TRBJ1-1; perhaps TRBD1 as D (5 bases). Germline V lookup: CDR1 SEHNR, CDR2 FQNEAQ (reference sequence). The germline V and J ends were trimmed by 5 bases and 0 bases, with 19 bases remaining between them. This CDR3 is 17 amino acids long. As DNA, the CDR3 is TGTGCCAGCAGCGGTACGGGACTTTGGGGGATGAACACTGAAGCTTTCTTT. Its protein is CASSGTGLWGMNTEAFF.